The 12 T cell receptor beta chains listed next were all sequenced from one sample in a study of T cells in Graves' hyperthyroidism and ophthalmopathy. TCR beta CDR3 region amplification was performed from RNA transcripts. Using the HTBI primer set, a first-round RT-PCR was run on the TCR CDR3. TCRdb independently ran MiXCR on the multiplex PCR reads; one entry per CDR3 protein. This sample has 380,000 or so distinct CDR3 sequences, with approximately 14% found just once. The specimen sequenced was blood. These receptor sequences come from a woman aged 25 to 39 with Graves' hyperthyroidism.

For the CDR3, the DNA is TGCAGTGCTCTCGAAACGGAAAATCAGCCCCAGCATTTT. It specifies CSALETENQPQHF. The chain is built from TRBV20-1 and TRBJ1-5, with D hard to call. V was shortened by 5 bases and J by 4 bases, with 12 bases between the two germline ends. Germline V CDR1 and CDR2: DFQATT, SNEGSKA (reference sequence). The CDR3 totals 13 residues.

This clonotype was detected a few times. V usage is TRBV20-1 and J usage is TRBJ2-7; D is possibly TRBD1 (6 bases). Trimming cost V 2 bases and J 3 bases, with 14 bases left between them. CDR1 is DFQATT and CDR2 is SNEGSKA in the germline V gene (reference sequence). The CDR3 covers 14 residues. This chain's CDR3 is CSARRQGTIYEQYF. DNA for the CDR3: TGCAGTGCTAGACGGCAGGGGACAATCTACGAGCAGTACTTC.

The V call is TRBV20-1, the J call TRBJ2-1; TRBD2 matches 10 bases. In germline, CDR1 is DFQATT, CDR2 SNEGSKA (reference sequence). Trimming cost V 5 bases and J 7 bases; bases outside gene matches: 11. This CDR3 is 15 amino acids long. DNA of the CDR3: TGCAGTGCTGAAACCGAGACTAGCGGGTGGAATGAGCAGTTCTTC. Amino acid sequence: CSAETETSGWNEQFF.

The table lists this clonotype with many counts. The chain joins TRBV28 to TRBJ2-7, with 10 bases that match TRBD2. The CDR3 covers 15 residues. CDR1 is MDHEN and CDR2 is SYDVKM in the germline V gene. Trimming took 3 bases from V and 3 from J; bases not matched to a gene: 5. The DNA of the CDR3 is TGTGCCAGCAGTTTCTCCGCTAGCGGGAGCTACGAGCAGTACTTC. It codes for CASSFSASGSYEQYF.

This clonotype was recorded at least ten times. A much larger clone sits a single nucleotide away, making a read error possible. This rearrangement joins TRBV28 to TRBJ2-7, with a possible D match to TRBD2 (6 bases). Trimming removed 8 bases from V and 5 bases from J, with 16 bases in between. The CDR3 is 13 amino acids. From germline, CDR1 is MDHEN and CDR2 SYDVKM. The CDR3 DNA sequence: TGTGCCAGCGGGGCCCCGGAGGGTCACGAGCAGTACTTC. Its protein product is CASGAPEGHEQYF.

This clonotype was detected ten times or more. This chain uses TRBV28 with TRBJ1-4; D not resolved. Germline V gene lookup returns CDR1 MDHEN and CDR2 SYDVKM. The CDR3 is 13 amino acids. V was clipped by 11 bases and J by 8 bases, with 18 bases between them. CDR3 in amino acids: CASGGPNLEKLFF. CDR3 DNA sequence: TGTGCCTCTGGAGGCCCGAACCTCGAAAAACTGTTTTTT.

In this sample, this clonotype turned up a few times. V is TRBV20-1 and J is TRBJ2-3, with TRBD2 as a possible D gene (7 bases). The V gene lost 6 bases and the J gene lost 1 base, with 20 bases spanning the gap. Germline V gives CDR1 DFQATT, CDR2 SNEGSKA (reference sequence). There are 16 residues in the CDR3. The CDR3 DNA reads TGCAGTGCCTTCGGGGGGCGGGTAGGGGGCACAGATACGCAGTATTTT. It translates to CSAFGGRVGGTDTQYF.

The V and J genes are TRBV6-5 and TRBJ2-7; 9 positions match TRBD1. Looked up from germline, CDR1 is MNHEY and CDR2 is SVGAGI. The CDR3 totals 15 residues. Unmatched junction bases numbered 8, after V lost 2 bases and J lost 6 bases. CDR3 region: CASSYAGQGLSEQYF. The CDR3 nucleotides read TGTGCCAGCAGTTACGCCGGACAGGGGTTATCCGAGCAGTACTTC.

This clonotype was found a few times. The CDR3 loop reads CATSGLGLGELFF. The CDR3 DNA follows: TGTGCCACCAGTGGACTCGGACTCGGGGAGCTGTTTTTT. The chain couples TRBV24-1 to TRBJ2-2; possible D gene TRBD2, 5 bases. CDR3 length: 13 amino acids. Germline CDR1 reads KGHDR; CDR2 reads SFDVKD. V was pared by 5 bases and J by 7 bases, with 10 bases between.

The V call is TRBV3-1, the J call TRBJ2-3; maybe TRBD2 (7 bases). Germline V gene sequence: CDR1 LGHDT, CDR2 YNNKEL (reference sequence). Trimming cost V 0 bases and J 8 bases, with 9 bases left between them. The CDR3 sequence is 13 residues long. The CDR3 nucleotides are TGTGCCAGCAGCCAAGATAGGGGGGGTACGCAGTATTTT. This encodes CASSQDRGGTQYF.

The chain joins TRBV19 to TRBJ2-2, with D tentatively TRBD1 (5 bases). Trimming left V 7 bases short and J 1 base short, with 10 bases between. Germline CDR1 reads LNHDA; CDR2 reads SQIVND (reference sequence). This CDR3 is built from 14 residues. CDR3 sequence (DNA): TGTGCCAGTAATCCCAGGGTGAACACCGGGGAGCTGTTTTTT. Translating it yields CASNPRVNTGELFF.

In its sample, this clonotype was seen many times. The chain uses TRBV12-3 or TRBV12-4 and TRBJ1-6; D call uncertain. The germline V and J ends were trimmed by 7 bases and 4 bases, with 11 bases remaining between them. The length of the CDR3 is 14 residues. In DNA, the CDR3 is TGTGCCAGCACCCTAAAAGTTTATAATTCACCCCTCCACTTT. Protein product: CASTLKVYNSPLHF.